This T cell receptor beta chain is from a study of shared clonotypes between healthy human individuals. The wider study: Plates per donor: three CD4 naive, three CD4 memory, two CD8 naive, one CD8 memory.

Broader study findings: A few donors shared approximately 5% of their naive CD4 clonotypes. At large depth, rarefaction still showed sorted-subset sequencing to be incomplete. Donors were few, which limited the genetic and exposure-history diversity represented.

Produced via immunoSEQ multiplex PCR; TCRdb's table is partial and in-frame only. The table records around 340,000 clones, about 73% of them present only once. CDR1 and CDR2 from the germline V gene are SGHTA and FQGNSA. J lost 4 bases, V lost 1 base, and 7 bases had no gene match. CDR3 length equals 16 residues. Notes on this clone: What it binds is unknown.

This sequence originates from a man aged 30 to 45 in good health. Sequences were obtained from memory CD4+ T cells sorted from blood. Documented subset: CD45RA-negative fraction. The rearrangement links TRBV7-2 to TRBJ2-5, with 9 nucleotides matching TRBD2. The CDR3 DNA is TGTGCCAGCAGCTTAGTGGGGACTAGCAGTTTAGAGACCCAGTACTTC. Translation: CASSLVGTSSLETQYF.